This T cell receptor beta chain was found in a study of blood T cell repertoires in COVID-19. Study-wide context: Samples representing acute and convalescent COVID-19 were sourced from the United States, Italy and Spain.

This clone came up once. Germline values: CDR1 KGHSH, CDR2 LQKENI. V shed 2 bases, J shed 6 bases, and the junction held 8 bases outside the gene matches. The CDR3 has 15 residues. Libraries were prepared by immunoSEQ multiplex PCR; TCRdb keeps only in-frame clonotypes and omits some of them. The sample yields around 250,000 clones, about 88% seen once. Enrolled through a virtual design, the participants were between about 18 and 100 years of age and came from fewer than 30 US areas. The source is a woman aged 50 to 60 who had recovered from COVID-19. The sequencing input was PBMCs or T cells enriched from blood (not recorded which). This chain connects TRBV18 to TRBJ2-7; 9 bases map to TRBD2. The CDR3 region has the DNA TGTGCCAGCTCACCAACTGGACTAGCGCTGCGCGAGCAGTACTTC. Protein sequence: CASSPTGLALREQYF.